These T cell receptor beta chains were read from a single sample in a study of cytomegalovirus exposure and HLA in healthy donors. The table came from immunoSEQ multiplex PCR; TCRdb's copy has only in-frame clones and leaves some out. The table records roughly 73,000 clones, 90% to 95% of them present only once. The sample comprised PBMCs. These receptors were taken from a man aged 18 to 30 in good health and CMV-seropositive. Both conserved end residues are part of each CDR3. D genes are given only for firm matches. The listing skips clone size in some rows; elsewhere it reads once, few, many or a size class.

TRBV29-1	TRBJ1-1	NA	once	TGCAGCGTTGAACAAGATGCCATACTCCGCGGGAACACTGAAGCTTTCTTT	CSVEQDAILRGNTEAFF
TRBV7-7	TRBJ2-5	TRBD2	once	TGTGCTAGCAGCACCTCCGGGGGGTGGGAGACCCAGTACTTC	CASSTSGGWETQYF
TRBV6-5	TRBJ1-4	TRBD1	once	TGTGCCACCTTGGACAGGGATAATGAAAAACTGTTTTTT	CATLDRDNEKLFF
TRBV28	TRBJ2-1	TRBD2	NA	TGTGCCAGCAGTCACCCTAAATTGGATACTAGCGGGGAGCAGTTCTTC	CASSHPKLDTSGEQFF
TRBV11-3	TRBJ2-3	TRBD2	NA	TGTGCCAGCAGCTTAGCCGGGGCGGGACTAGCGGACACAGATACGCAGTATTTT	CASSLAGAGLADTDTQYF
TRBV2	TRBJ2-7	TRBD2	once	TGTGCCAGCAGTCCAGCGGGAGCCGACTACGAGCAGTACTTC	CASSPAGADYEQYF
TRBV18	TRBJ2-7	NA	NA	TGTGCCAGCTCACCGTCGGAGCACTACGAGCAGTACTTC	CASSPSEHYEQYF
TRBV15	TRBJ2-1	TRBD2	few	TGTGCCACCAGCAGAGAGGGGACTAGCGGCTTCTCCTACAATGAGCAGTTCTTC	CATSREGTSGFSYNEQFF
TRBV7-6	TRBJ1-1	NA	NA	TGTGCCAGCAGCTTGGGGGGGTCGGACACTGAAGCTTTCTTT	CASSLGGSDTEAFF
TRBV7-9	TRBJ2-5	NA	NA	TGTGCCAGCAGCCCCCCCACTAGCACCCAAGAGACCCAGTACTTC	CASSPPTSTQETQYF
TRBV6-1	TRBJ2-7	NA	NA	TGTGCCAGCAGCGGAATACAGGGCCCCTACGAGCAGTACTTC	CASSGIQGPYEQYF
TRBV11-2	TRBJ2-5	NA	NA	TGTGCCAGCAGCTTATTCGGGAGCGGAGAGACCCAGTACTTC	CASSLFGSGETQYF
TRBV5-6	TRBJ1-1	NA	NA	TGTGCCAGCAGCCGCCGGGTGAACACTGAAGCTTTCTTT	CASSRRVNTEAFF
TRBV6-1	TRBJ2-5	NA	NA	TGTGCCAGCAGTGAAATAGGGAGCGGGGAGACCCAGTACTTC	CASSEIGSGETQYF
TRBV6-5	TRBJ1-1	NA	NA	TGTGCCAGCAGTTACAAGACGGGGAACACTGAAGCTTTCTTT	CASSYKTGNTEAFF
TRBV2	TRBJ1-1	NA	NA	TGTGCCAGCAGTGATAGGGCCGGGGGGGCTTTCTTT	CASSDRAGGAFF
TRBV6-4	TRBJ2-5	TRBD2	NA	TGTGCCAGCAGGACCGAGCTCACCCCGGGGGGGACCCAGTACTTC	CASRTELTPGGTQYF
TRBV10-1	TRBJ2-7	TRBD2	NA	TGCGCCAGCAGTGGAGGGCTAGCGGGAGCCCACGAGCAGTACTTC	CASSGGLAGAHEQYF
TRBV11-1	TRBJ2-1	TRBD1	once	TGTGCCAGCAGCTTAGCCGGGACAGTCAATGAGCAGTTCTTC	CASSLAGTVNEQFF
TRBV7-3	TRBJ2-1	TRBD1	NA	TGTGCCAGCAGCCCGACAGGGCCCACCTACAATGAGCAGTTCTTC	CASSPTGPTYNEQFF
TRBV9	TRBJ2-4	NA	NA	TGTGCCAGCAGCGTAGGGGCGGGACTAGCCAAAAACATTCAGTACTTC	CASSVGAGLAKNIQYF
TRBV5-4	TRBJ2-1	TRBD1	once	TGTGCCAGCAGCTCGGACAGGGCCCCGGGGAATGAGCAGTTCTTC	CASSSDRAPGNEQFF
TRBV5-8	TRBJ1-1	TRBD1	once	TGTGCCAGCAGCCCCCGGGACAGGGGTTTGACGACTGAAGCTTTCTTT	CASSPRDRGLTTEAFF
TRBV27	TRBJ1-1	NA	NA	TGTGCCAGCCGGCGGGGGAGGAACACTGAAGCTTTCTTT	CASRRGRNTEAFF
TRBV5-5	TRBJ2-1	TRBD2	NA	TGTGCCAGCAGCTTGGGGACTAGGGTAGGGTATGAGCAGTTCTTC	CASSLGTRVGYEQFF
TRBV2	TRBJ2-5	TRBD2	NA	TGTGCCAGCAGTAGCGGGAGTATAGAGACCCAGTACTTC	CASSSGSIETQYF
TRBV5-4	TRBJ2-5	TRBD2	NA	TGTGCCAGCAGCCGGGGGGGAGCTAGTCCGCAAGAGACCCAGTACTTC	CASSRGGASPQETQYF
TRBV2	TRBJ2-7	TRBD1	few	TGTGCCAGCAGTGCGCAGGGGGTCTACGAGCAGTACTTC	CASSAQGVYEQYF
TRBV7-8	TRBJ2-5	TRBD2	NA	TGTGCCAGCAGCCCCGCTAGCGGGATCTGGGAGACCCAGTACTTC	CASSPASGIWETQYF
TRBV5-6	TRBJ2-7	TRBD1	NA	TGTGCCAGCAGCTTTGGACAGGGATTAGCCTACGAGCAGTACTTC	CASSFGQGLAYEQYF
TRBV9	TRBJ2-2	TRBD2	NA	TGTGCCAGCAGCTTTGGGACTAGCGGGGGCTACCTCACCGGGGAGCTGTTTTTT	CASSFGTSGGYLTGELFF
TRBV6-5	TRBJ2-5	NA	once	TGTGCCAGCAGTTACTCCAGTACCCAGTACTTC	CASSYSSTQYF
TRBV6-9	TRBJ2-3	NA	NA	TGTGCCAGCAGGCGGGGGCCTTTATCTAGCACAGATACGCAGTATTTT	CASRRGPLSSTDTQYF
TRBV27	TRBJ2-2	TRBD2	NA	TGTGCCAGCAGTTCCCCCTTTGGGCGGGAGGGCGGCGGGGAGCTGTTTTTT	CASSSPFGREGGGELFF
TRBV2	TRBJ2-3	TRBD1	NA	TGTGCCAGCATGGACAGGGAGGAAATCGTTGGCACAGATACGCAGTATTTT	CASMDREEIVGTDTQYF
TRBV15	TRBJ2-1	NA	NA	TGTGCCACCAGCAGAGATCGTGGGAGGGGGAATGAGCAGTTCTTC	CATSRDRGRGNEQFF
TRBV5-6	TRBJ1-1	NA	NA	TGTGCCAGCAGCCGAGACACTGAAGCTTTCTTT	CASSRDTEAFF
TRBV9	TRBJ1-1	TRBD1	NA	TGTGCCAGCAGCGTTGGGGTACAGGGGGCAATCACTGAAGCTTTCTTT	CASSVGVQGAITEAFF
TRBV27	TRBJ1-1	TRBD1	NA	TGTGCCAGCAGTGCGACAGGGGAGGACACTGAAGCTTTCTTT	CASSATGEDTEAFF
TRBV7-8	TRBJ1-1	TRBD1	NA	TGTGCCAGCAGCCCACGGACAGGGGCGACTTACACTGAAGCTTTCTTT	CASSPRTGATYTEAFF
TRBV7-8	TRBJ2-2	TRBD2	NA	TGTGCCAGCAGCTGGACTAGCGGTTACACCGGGGAGCTGTTTTTT	CASSWTSGYTGELFF
TRBV6-1	TRBJ2-7	TRBD1	medium-sized	TGTGCCAGCAGCGAACAGACAGGGGGCTTTACCGAGCAGTACTTC	CASSEQTGGFTEQYF
TRBV5-5	TRBJ2-1	NA	NA	TGTGCCAGCAGCGCCCCTAGGGGTGAGCAGTTCTTC	CASSAPRGEQFF
TRBV5-4	TRBJ2-7	NA	NA	TGTGCCAGCAGCCGGACTGGCTCCTACGAGCAGTACTTC	CASSRTGSYEQYF
TRBV7-9	TRBJ1-2	TRBD1	NA	TGTGCCAGCAGCCAGGACAGGGAGAGAGAAGGCTACACCTTC	CASSQDREREGYTF
TRBV13	TRBJ2-7	NA	NA	TGTGCCAGCAGCTCCCAAGGGGTTAACGAGCAGTACTTC	CASSSQGVNEQYF
TRBV7-9	TRBJ2-1	TRBD2	NA	TGTGCCAGCAGCTCTGGACTAGCGCGTTACAATGAGCAGTTCTTC	CASSSGLARYNEQFF
TRBV30	TRBJ2-1	NA	NA	TGTGCCTGGAGTGGGTTGGAGGGGGCATTGGGAAATGAGCAGTTCTTC	CAWSGLEGALGNEQFF
TRBV5-1	TRBJ2-1	NA	NA	TGCGCCAGCAGCTTCCTAGACCACTCCTACAATGAGCAGTTCTTC	CASSFLDHSYNEQFF
TRBV4-1	TRBJ2-7	NA	once	TGCGCCAGCAGCCAAGTTGTCGGGGAAGACTACGAGCAGTACTTC	CASSQVVGEDYEQYF
TRBV5-1	TRBJ2-7	NA	NA	TGCGCCAGCAGCTTGTTATCACAGGGCGAAGAGCAGTACTTC	CASSLLSQGEEQYF
TRBV7-9	TRBJ1-1	NA	NA	TGTGCCAGCAGTAACGACAGGCGCACTGAAGCTTTCTTT	CASSNDRRTEAFF
TRBV28	TRBJ2-2	NA	NA	TGTGCCAGCACTCAGGGGACCGGGGAGCTGTTTTTT	CASTQGTGELFF
TRBV7-9	TRBJ2-7	TRBD1	NA	TGTGCCAGCAGCAGTACCCCCCGGACAGGGGGGGTTTACGAGCAGTACTTC	CASSSTPRTGGVYEQYF
TRBV10-3	TRBJ2-7	TRBD1	few	TGTGCCATCGGGGGACAGGGGGCAAAGGAGCAGTACTTC	CAIGGQGAKEQYF
TRBV18	TRBJ2-5	NA	NA	TGTGCCAGCTCACCGGCAGGGTGGCGGGAGACCCAGTACTTC	CASSPAGWRETQYF
TRBV28	TRBJ2-3	TRBD2	NA	TGTGCCAGCAGTTCTAGCGGCTCTAGCACAGATACGCAGTATTTT	CASSSSGSSTDTQYF
TRBV6-4	TRBJ1-5	NA	NA	TGTGCCAGCAGTGAAGACAAAAGCAATCAGCCCCAGCATTTT	CASSEDKSNQPQHF
TRBV7-3	TRBJ2-7	NA	NA	TGTGCCAGCAGCTTAAACGGGGGAGCGGGTGTCTCCTACGAGCAGTACTTC	CASSLNGGAGVSYEQYF